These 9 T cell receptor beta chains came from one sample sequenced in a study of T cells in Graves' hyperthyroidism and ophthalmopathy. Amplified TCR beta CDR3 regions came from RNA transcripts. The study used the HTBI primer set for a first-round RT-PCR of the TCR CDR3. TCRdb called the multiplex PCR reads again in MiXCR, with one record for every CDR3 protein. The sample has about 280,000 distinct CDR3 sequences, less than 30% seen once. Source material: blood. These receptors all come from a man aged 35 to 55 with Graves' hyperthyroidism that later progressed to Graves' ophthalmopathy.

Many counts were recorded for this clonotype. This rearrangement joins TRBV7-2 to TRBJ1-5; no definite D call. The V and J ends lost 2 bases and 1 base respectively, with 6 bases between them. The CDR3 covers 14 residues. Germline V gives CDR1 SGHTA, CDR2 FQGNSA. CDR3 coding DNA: TGTGCCAGCAGCTTAAGGTCCAGCAATCAGCCCCAGCATTTT. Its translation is CASSLRSSNQPQHF.

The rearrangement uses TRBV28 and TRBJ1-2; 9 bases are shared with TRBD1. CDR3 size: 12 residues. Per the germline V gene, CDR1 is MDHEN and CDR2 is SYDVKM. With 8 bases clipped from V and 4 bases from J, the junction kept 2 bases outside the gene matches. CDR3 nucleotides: TGTGCCAGCGAGGACAGGGGCTATGGCTACACCTTC. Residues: CASEDRGYGYTF.

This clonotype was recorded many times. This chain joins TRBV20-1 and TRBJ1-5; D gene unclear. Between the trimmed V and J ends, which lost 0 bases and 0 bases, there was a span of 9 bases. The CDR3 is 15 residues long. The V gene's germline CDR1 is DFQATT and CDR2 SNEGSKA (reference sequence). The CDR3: CSAREGGNSNQPQHF. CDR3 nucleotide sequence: TGCAGTGCTAGAGAGGGAGGGAATAGCAATCAGCCCCAGCATTTT.

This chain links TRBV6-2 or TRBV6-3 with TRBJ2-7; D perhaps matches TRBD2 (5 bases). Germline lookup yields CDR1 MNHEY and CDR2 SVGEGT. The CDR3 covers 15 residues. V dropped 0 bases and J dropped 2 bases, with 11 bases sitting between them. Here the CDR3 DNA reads TGTGCCAGCAGTTACTCGGACTCGACCCCCTACGAGCAGTACTTC. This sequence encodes CASSYSDSTPYEQYF.

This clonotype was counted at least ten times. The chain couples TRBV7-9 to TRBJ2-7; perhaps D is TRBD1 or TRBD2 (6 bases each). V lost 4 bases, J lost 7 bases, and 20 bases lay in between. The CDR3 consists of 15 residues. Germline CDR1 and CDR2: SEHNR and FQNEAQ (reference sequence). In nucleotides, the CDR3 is TGTGCCAGCAGCTCCGGGGGCGCAGCTCCTAAGGAGCAGTACTTC. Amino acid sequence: CASSSGGAAPKEQYF.

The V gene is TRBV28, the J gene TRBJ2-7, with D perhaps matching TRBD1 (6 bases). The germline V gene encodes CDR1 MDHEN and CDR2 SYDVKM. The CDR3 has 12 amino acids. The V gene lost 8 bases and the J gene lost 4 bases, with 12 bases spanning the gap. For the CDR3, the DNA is TGTGCCAGCGCCAGGGGCGGGTACGAGCAGTACTTC. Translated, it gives CASARGGYEQYF.

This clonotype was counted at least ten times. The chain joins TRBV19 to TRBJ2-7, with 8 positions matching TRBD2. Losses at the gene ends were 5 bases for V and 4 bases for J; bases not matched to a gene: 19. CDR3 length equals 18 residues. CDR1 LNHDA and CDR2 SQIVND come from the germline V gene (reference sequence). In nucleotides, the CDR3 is TGTGCCAGTAGTGCGACCGCCCCGGGACTAGTAAGGGAGTACGAGCAGTACTTC. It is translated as CASSATAPGLVREYEQYF.

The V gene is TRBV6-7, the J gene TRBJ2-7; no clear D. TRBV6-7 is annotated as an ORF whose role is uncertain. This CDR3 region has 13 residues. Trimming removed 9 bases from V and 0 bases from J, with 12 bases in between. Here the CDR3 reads CARPALSSYEQYF. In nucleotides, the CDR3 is TGTGCCAGGCCAGCTCTCAGCTCCTACGAGCAGTACTTC.

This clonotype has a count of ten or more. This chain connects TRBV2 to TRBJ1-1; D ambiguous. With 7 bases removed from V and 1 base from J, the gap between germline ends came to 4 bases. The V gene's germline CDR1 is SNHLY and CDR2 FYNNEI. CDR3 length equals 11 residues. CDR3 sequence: CASKGNTEAFF. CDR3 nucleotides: TGTGCCAGCAAGGGGAACACTGAAGCTTTCTTT.